This TCR beta chain was retrieved from a study of blood T cells in healthy people across ages. Study information: Every two T cells gave about one barcoded beta molecule via template switching. Study conclusions and caveats: PBMCs that were unsorted prevented a conclusive naive versus antigen-experienced comparison. Whereas aged donors had fewer naive CD4+ cells, long-lived donors had more of them and higher diversity. Age advanced and TCR beta diversity per million T cells fell, roughly linearly.

This clonotype was counted between two and nine times. What it binds is unknown. It was with a sample-barcoded 5' primer and a J-beta primer mix that a second PCR of about 6 to 12 cycles was run. TCRdb called the 5' RACE reads again in MiXCR, with one record for every CDR3 protein. The data show hundreds of thousands of distinct CDR3 sequences, around a fifth seen once. V was trimmed by 2 bases and J by 1 base, leaving 12 bases between them. This CDR3 is 15 amino acids long. Germline lookup yields CDR1 SGHVS and CDR2 FQNEAQ. Sequencing used blood. The TCR was taken from a man between 65 and 80 years old in good health. V gene TRBV7-8 combines with J gene TRBJ2-7; maybe TRBD1 (5 bases). The CDR3 nucleotides read TGTGCCAGCAGCTTACAGGGTTCCCAATCCTACGAGCAGTACGTC. Amino acids: CASSLQGSQSYEQYV.